This paragraph covers one T cell receptor (beta chain) sequence. Its antigen remains unidentified. This specimen comes from a study of cytomegalovirus exposure and HLA in healthy donors. Broader study findings: It was confirmed in vitro that a few of the CMV-associated chains were specific for CMV antigens. When analyzed later, a missense DCLRE1C variant was found to be linked to TCR beta V- and J-gene trimming.

Primers: 60 Vbeta forward and 13 Jbeta reverse. Measured with immunoSEQ multiplex PCR; TCRdb has only the in-frame clones, and not every one. The record lists 100,000 to 150,000 clones, of which the ten most abundant hold about 2.7%. Though nominally healthy at sampling, donors likely had unrecorded immune exposures. The sequenced sample was PBMCs. The receptor was isolated from a man aged 25 to 40 in good health and CMV-seronegative.

The CDR3 nucleotides read TGCGCCAGCAGCCCCGGGACAGGGGACACTGAAGCTTTCTTT. This gives the protein CASSPGTGDTEAFF. This chain uses TRBV5-1 with TRBJ1-1; 10 nucleotides line up with TRBD1. V trimming: 4 bases; J trimming: 3 bases; junction bases outside the gene matches: 3. Germline CDR1 reads SGHRS; CDR2 reads YFSETQ. CDR3 size: 14 residues.